The 30 T cell receptor beta chains given below trace back to one sample, sequenced in a study of cytomegalovirus exposure and HLA in healthy donors. Amplification used 60 Vbeta primers and 13 Jbeta primers. The protocol was immunoSEQ multiplex PCR, while the TCRdb copy is restricted to in-frame clones and leaves out a portion. The table includes approximately 110,000 clones, around 79% detected once. The sample comprised PBMCs. Source of these receptors: a woman in her forties in good health and CMV-seronegative.

The CDR3 DNA is TGTGCCAGCAGTGATTACAGCAACAGGGGCTTTGGCACTGAAGCTTTCTTT. Translating it yields CASSDYSNRGFGTEAFF. V usage is TRBV6-1 and J usage is TRBJ1-1, with 7 nucleotides matching TRBD1. Germline V gene data show CDR1 as MNHNS and CDR2 as SASEGT. CDR3 size: 17 residues. The V gene end was trimmed by 3 bases and the J gene end by 4 bases; junction bases not matched to a gene: 14.

This clone was observed a few times. The rearrangement joins TRBV2 to TRBJ2-7; TRBD1 agrees at 8 bases. Germline trimming cut 6 bases from V and 5 bases from J; bases unmatched to any gene: 9. The CDR3 loop spans 14 amino acids. Germline V CDR1 and CDR2: SNHLY, FYNNEI. In DNA, the CDR3 is TGTGCCAGCAGGGGGGGACAGGATGTAGACGAGCAGTACTTC. It codes for CASRGGQDVDEQYF.

The chain has TRBV9 and TRBJ2-2; TRBD2 matches 13 bases. This CDR3 contains 16 residues. Germline CDR1 SGDLS, CDR2 YYNGEE. V was clipped by 4 bases and J by 6 bases; unmatched bases: 6. In nucleotides, the CDR3 is TGTGCCAGCAGCCGGACTAGCGGGAGTTTCGCCGGGGAGCTGTTTTTT. Translation gives CASSRTSGSFAGELFF.

This clone was found a few times. The rearrangement uses TRBV21-1 and TRBJ1-5; TRBD1, the table's D call, lacks a check against the DNA. TRBV21-1 is deemed a pseudogene. The CDR3 consists of 16 residues. CDR3 amino acids: CASSLSKGAGNQPQHF. CDR3 DNA: TGTGCCAGCAGCTTATCTAAGGGGGCGGGCAATCAGCCCCAGCATTTT.

The chain combines TRBV5-6 with TRBJ2-1; weak D call: TRBD1 (6 bases). This CDR3 region has 15 residues. The germline gives CDR1 SGHDT, CDR2 YYEEEE. Trimming pared 5 bases from V and 1 base from J, leaving 13 bases between. CDR3: CASSFRGTSYNEQFF. In DNA form, the CDR3 reads TGTGCCAGCAGTTTCAGGGGAACATCCTACAATGAGCAGTTCTTC.

This chain connects TRBV7-6 to TRBJ1-1; weak D call: TRBD1 (5 bases). This CDR3 has 16 residues. Germline CDR1 reads SGHVS; CDR2 reads FNYEAQ. Trimming removed 1 base from V and 4 bases from J, with 16 bases in between. CDR3 amino acids: CASSLGPPGGGTEAFF. The CDR3 DNA reads as TGTGCCAGCAGCTTAGGGCCCCCGGGCGGGGGCACTGAAGCTTTCTTT.

This clone was found once. The chain employs TRBV6-1 and TRBJ2-7; D possibly corresponds to TRBD1 (6 bases). Germline V gives CDR1 MNHNS, CDR2 SASEGT. The CDR3 is 15 amino acids. V was pared by 2 bases and J by 0 bases, with 11 bases between. CDR3 in amino acids: CASSEPRGGSYEQYF. CDR3 coding DNA: TGTGCCAGCAGTGAACCCAGAGGGGGCTCCTACGAGCAGTACTTC.

The chain carries TRBV28 and TRBJ2-7; no clear D gene. Between the trimmed V and J ends, which lost 4 bases and 1 base, there was a span of 14 bases. Germline V gene lookup returns CDR1 MDHEN and CDR2 SYDVKM. This CDR3 contains 15 residues. CDR3: CASSSLRVLSYEQYF. CDR3 coding DNA: TGTGCCAGCAGTTCCCTCCGGGTCTTGTCCTACGAGCAGTACTTC.

The rearrangement joins TRBV5-1 to TRBJ2-1; 8 bases align to TRBD1. V was pared by 2 bases and J by 5 bases, with 3 bases of the junction left unmatched. The CDR3 is 14 amino acids. CDR1 and CDR2 from the germline V gene are SGHRS and YFSETQ. The CDR3, as DNA: TGCGCCAGCAGCTTCGGACAGGGACACAATGAGCAGTTCTTC. Amino acid sequence: CASSFGQGHNEQFF.

This clone turned up a few times. The chain employs TRBV28 and TRBJ2-7; 9 nucleotides align to TRBD1. The CDR3 runs 15 residues. J gave up 3 bases and V 5 bases, and 8 bases lay outside the gene matches. Germline V CDR1 and CDR2: MDHEN, SYDVKM. The CDR3 DNA follows: TGTGCCAGCAGTAAACCGGGACAGGGTAACTACGAGCAGTACTTC. It encodes CASSKPGQGNYEQYF.

This clone showed up just a few times. The chain combines TRBV7-9 with TRBJ1-4; D might be TRBD1 (6 bases). CDR3 length: 13 amino acids. With 1 base removed from V and 7 bases from J, the gap between germline ends came to 7 bases. Germline V gives CDR1 SEHNR, CDR2 FQNEAQ (reference sequence). As DNA, the CDR3 is TGTGCCAGCAGCTTAGGCAGGGGTGAAAAACTGTTTTTT. It encodes CASSLGRGEKLFF. The full variable domain, with the rest looked up from reference TRBV7-9 and TRBJ1-4, is DTGVSQNPRHKITKRGQNVTFRCDPISEHNRLYWYRQTLGQGPEFLTYFQNEAQLEKSRLLSDRFSAERPKGSFSTLEIQRTEQGDSAMYLCASSLGRGEKLFFGSGTQLSVL.

This sequence joins TRBV19 and TRBJ2-7; 11 bases are a match to TRBD2. The J segment lost 6 bases and the V segment lost 3 bases, leaving 7 bases of the junction unmatched. The CDR3 has 15 residues. Germline V gene lookup returns CDR1 LNHDA and CDR2 SQIVND (reference sequence). CDR3 loop: CASSILLAGVAEQYF. The CDR3 bases are TGTGCCAGTAGTATCTTACTAGCGGGAGTCGCCGAGCAGTACTTC.

J is TRBJ1-3 and V is TRBV9; 9 bases are a match to TRBD1. V was clipped by 2 bases and J by 2 bases; unmatched bases: 5. The CDR3 has 16 amino acids. The germline gives CDR1 SGDLS, CDR2 YYNGEE. This CDR3 is CASSVGDRVAGNTIYF. The CDR3 bases are TGTGCCAGCAGCGTCGGGGACAGGGTAGCTGGAAACACCATATATTTT.

This clone was seen a few times. The chain links TRBV13 to TRBJ2-3; D may be TRBD1 (5 bases). The CDR3 contains 15 residues. The V end lost 5 bases, the J end lost 5 bases, and 17 bases lay between the germline ends. CDR1 and CDR2 from the germline V gene are PRHDT and FYEKMQ (reference sequence). The CDR3 loop is CASSRVLDSQDTQYF. CDR3 bases: TGTGCCAGCAGCCGAGTCCTAGACAGCCAAGATACGCAGTATTTT. Together with reference TRBV13 and TRBJ2-3, the CDR3 gives the full variable domain: AAGVIQSPRHLIKEKRETATLKCYPIPRHDTVYWYQQGPGQDPQFLISFYEKMQSDKGSIPDRFSAQQFSDYHSELNMSSLELGDSALYFCASSRVLDSQDTQYFGPGTRLTVL.

The V and J genes are TRBV19 and TRBJ2-7, with D perhaps TRBD2 (5 bases). Germline CDR1 is LNHDA and CDR2 is SQIVND (reference sequence). The CDR3 runs 16 residues. V lost 3 bases, J lost 1 base, and 16 bases lay in between. The CDR3 spells CASSITTRAPSYEQYF. Here the CDR3 DNA reads TGTGCCAGTAGTATTACAACTAGGGCCCCATCCTACGAGCAGTACTTC.

In this sample, this clone turned up a few times. The chain carries TRBV9 and TRBJ2-3; D is possibly TRBD1 (6 bases). CDR1 and CDR2 from the germline V gene are SGDLS and YYNGEE. This CDR3 spans 16 amino acids. Trimming removed 4 bases from V and 3 bases from J, with 18 bases in between. CDR3 DNA: TGTGCCAGCAGCCAGGGAGCACAGGGAATGACAGATACGCAGTATTTT. Its protein is CASSQGAQGMTDTQYF.

This chain connects TRBV2 to TRBJ1-1, with 7 bases aligning to TRBD1. V dropped 8 bases and J dropped 3; count of bases not matched to a gene: 6. This CDR3 has 13 amino acids. Germline loops: CDR1 SNHLY, CDR2 FYNNEI. CDR3 sequence: CASPDRVDTEAFF. CDR3 DNA sequence: TGTGCCAGCCCAGACAGGGTGGACACTGAAGCTTTCTTT.

V is TRBV5-1 and J is TRBJ1-1; 7 positions agree with TRBD1. J lost 4 bases, V lost 0 bases, and 0 bases had no gene match. Germline values: CDR1 SGHRS, CDR2 YFSETQ. CDR3 length: 13 amino acids. The CDR3 DNA follows: TGCGCCAGCAGCTTGGAGGGGGCCACTGAAGCTTTCTTT. Protein product: CASSLEGATEAFF.

The V and J genes are TRBV7-3 and TRBJ2-1; possibly TRBD2 for D (6 bases). This CDR3 contains 14 residues. CDR1 SGHTA and CDR2 FQGTGA come from the germline V gene. Deletions cut 4 bases from V and 3 bases from J, with 10 bases between. The CDR3 DNA reads as TGTGCCAGCAGCTGGCGGGACGACTACAATGAGCAGTTCTTC. Translating gives CASSWRDDYNEQFF.

This rearrangement joins TRBV5-4 to TRBJ1-1; the D gene is possibly TRBD1 (5 bases). Between the trimmed V and J ends, which lost 2 bases and 4 bases, there was a span of 24 bases. From germline, CDR1 is SGHNT and CDR2 YYREEE (reference sequence). The CDR3 runs 18 residues. Here the CDR3 reads CASSFGEGFGGRSTEAFF. The CDR3 coding sequence is TGTGCCAGCAGCTTTGGGGAGGGCTTTGGGGGACGATCCACTGAAGCTTTCTTT.

This clone was detected only a few times. The rearrangement links TRBV27 to TRBJ2-1; TRBD2 agrees at 7 bases. Looked up from germline, CDR1 is MNHEY and CDR2 is SMNVEV (reference sequence). V gave up 10 bases and J gave up 6 bases; unmatched junction bases: 6. This CDR3 is 12 amino acids long. The CDR3 here is CATLSGVNEQFF. The CDR3 bases are TGTGCCACCCTAAGCGGGGTCAATGAGCAGTTCTTC.

The chain joins TRBV28 to TRBJ2-7; possibly TRBD2 for D (5 bases). V shed 3 bases and J shed 0 bases, with 6 bases lying between them. Per the germline V gene, CDR1 is MDHEN and CDR2 is SYDVKM. The CDR3 spans 13 residues. CDR3 amino acids: CASSLTNSYEQYF. The CDR3 DNA follows: TGTGCCAGCAGTTTGACTAACTCCTACGAGCAGTACTTC.

This chain uses TRBV7-9 with TRBJ1-1; D gene ambiguous. Germline V gene lookup returns CDR1 SEHNR and CDR2 FQNEAQ (reference sequence). The CDR3 runs to 14 residues. V shed 2 bases and J shed 1 base, with 8 bases lying between them. The DNA of the CDR3 is TGTGCCAGCAGCTTACCCGGGTCGAACACTGAAGCTTTCTTT. Translated: CASSLPGSNTEAFF. The complete variable domain, with remaining parts taken from reference TRBV7-9 and TRBJ1-1, reads DTGVSQNPRHKITKRGQNVTFRCDPISEHNRLYWYRQTLGQGPEFLTYFQNEAQLEKSRLLSDRFSAERPKGSFSTLEIQRTEQGDSAMYLCASSLPGSNTEAFFGQGTRLTVV.

The chain couples TRBV2 to TRBJ2-6, with TRBD2 as a possible D gene (6 bases). Germline V lookup: CDR1 SNHLY, CDR2 FYNNEI. The length of the CDR3 is 17 residues. V lost 6 bases, J lost 0 bases, and 15 bases lay in between. The CDR3 sequence: CASRKEGTNSGANVLTF. The CDR3 nucleotides are TGTGCCAGCAGAAAGGAGGGGACCAACTCTGGGGCCAACGTCCTGACTTTC.

A single count supports this clone. The chain couples TRBV4-2 to TRBJ1-1, with a weak D call TRBD1 (6 bases). Between the trimmed V and J ends, which lost 6 bases and 6 bases, there was a span of 20 bases. Germline CDR1 LGHNA, CDR2 YNFKEQ. The CDR3 runs 15 residues. This chain's CDR3 is CASRRLQGQSSEAFF. The CDR3 DNA sequence: TGTGCCAGCAGGCGTCTACAGGGCCAAAGTTCTGAAGCTTTCTTT.

This clone was counted between two and nine times. The chain carries TRBV19 and TRBJ1-2; TRBD1 aligns across 9 bases. The CDR3 covers 16 residues. The V gene end was trimmed by 3 bases and the J gene end by 4 bases; junction bases not matched to a gene: 9. From germline, CDR1 is LNHDA and CDR2 SQIVND (reference sequence). Here the CDR3 reads CASSIIGGQGAYGYTF. CDR3 nucleotide sequence: TGTGCCAGTAGTATTATTGGGGGACAGGGTGCCTATGGCTACACCTTC.

The CDR3 DNA reads TGTGCCAGCAGCGCGGGACCCCAAAGGACCCAGTACTTC. Protein sequence: CASSAGPQRTQYF. The chain employs TRBV11-3 and TRBJ2-5; D is perhaps TRBD2 (6 bases). The V gene lost 5 bases and the J gene lost 7 bases, with 14 bases spanning the gap. The CDR3 consists of 13 residues. Germline V gene data show CDR1 as SGHNT and CDR2 as YENEEA.

This clone was picked up a small number of times. This chain uses TRBV7-2 with TRBJ2-7; D uncertain. There are 14 residues in the CDR3. The V gene's germline CDR1 is SGHTA and CDR2 FQGNSA. V lost 8 bases and J 4 bases, leaving 18 bases between the germline ends. The CDR3: CASSTKKAAYEQYF. The CDR3 DNA sequence: TGTGCCAGCTCCACGAAGAAGGCGGCATACGAGCAGTACTTC.

This chain uses TRBV27 with TRBJ2-2, with D perhaps matching TRBD2 (5 bases). The germline CDR1 and CDR2 sequences are MNHEY and SMNVEV (reference sequence). Trimming pared 2 bases from V and 4 bases from J, leaving 11 bases between. This CDR3 is 15 amino acids long. The CDR3 here is CASSLSGTLTGELFF. The CDR3 DNA reads TGTGCCAGCAGTTTAAGCGGAACTCTCACCGGGGAGCTGTTTTTT.

The chain has TRBV19 and TRBJ2-3, with 8 positions matching TRBD1. In germline, CDR1 is LNHDA, CDR2 SQIVND (reference sequence). The CDR3 is 15 amino acids. J gave up 2 bases and V 4 bases, and 5 bases lay outside the gene matches. CDR3 sequence: CASSRTGTPTDTQYF. Here the CDR3 DNA reads TGTGCCAGTAGTAGGACAGGGACCCCCACAGATACGCAGTATTTT.